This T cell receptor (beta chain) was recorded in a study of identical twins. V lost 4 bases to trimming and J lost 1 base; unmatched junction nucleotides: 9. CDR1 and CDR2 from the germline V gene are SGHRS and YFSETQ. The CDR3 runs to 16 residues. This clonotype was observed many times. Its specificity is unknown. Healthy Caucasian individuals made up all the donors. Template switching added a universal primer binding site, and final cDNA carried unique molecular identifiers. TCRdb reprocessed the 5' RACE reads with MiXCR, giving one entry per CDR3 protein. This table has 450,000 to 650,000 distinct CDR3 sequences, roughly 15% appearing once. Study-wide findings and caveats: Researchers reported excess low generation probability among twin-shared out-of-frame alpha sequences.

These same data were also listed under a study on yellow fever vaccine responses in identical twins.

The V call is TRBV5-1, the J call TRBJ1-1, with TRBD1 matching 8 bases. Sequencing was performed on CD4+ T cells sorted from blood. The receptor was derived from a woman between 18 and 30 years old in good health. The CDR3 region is CASSDMGQAGNTEAFF. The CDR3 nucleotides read TGCGCCAGCAGCGACATGGGACAGGCTGGGAACACTGAAGCTTTCTTT.